The 6 T cell receptor beta chains given below trace back to one sample, sequenced in a study of healthy donors' naive CD4 and CD8 T cells. TCR libraries were built from 500 to 600 ng of total RNA by linear amplification. TCRdb re-called the reads with MiXCR, one entry per CDR3 protein. Here the sample spans about 180,000 distinct CDR3 sequences, 65% to 75% being singletons. Source material: naive CD4+ and CD8+ T cells sorted from blood, pooled from several donors. The receptors were gathered from a pool of human donors in good health; the sample pools cells from several healthy donors.

This chain uses TRBV6-5 with TRBJ1-6; D is unresolved. V was pared by 7 bases and J by 0 bases, with 10 bases between. The CDR3 length is 15 residues. CDR1 and CDR2 (germline): MNHEY, SVGAGI. The CDR3 nucleotides are TGTGCCAGCAAGGAGGGAAGCTCCTATAATTCACCCCTCCACTTT. This encodes CASKEGSSYNSPLHF.

The chain uses TRBV29-1 and TRBJ2-3; D ambiguous. Germline assignment: CDR1 SQVTM and CDR2 ANQGSEA. The CDR3 covers 11 residues. V was shortened by 8 bases and J by 5 bases, with 11 bases between the two germline ends. The CDR3 region has the DNA TGCAGCTTCCGACAAGGAGATACGCAGTATTTT. As protein: CSFRQGDTQYF.

The V gene is TRBV27, the J gene TRBJ1-5; D might be TRBD1 (5 bases). The CDR3 length is 16 residues. Germline assignment: CDR1 MNHEY and CDR2 SMNVEV (reference sequence). V was cut by 8 bases and J by 3 bases, with 20 bases left in between. CDR3 sequence: CASRSLGDNYNQPQHF. The CDR3 DNA reads as TGTGCCAGCCGATCCTTGGGGGATAACTACAATCAGCCCCAGCATTTT.

The CDR3 region has the DNA TGTGCCAGACAGGAGGGTAGATCTACAGGGGGCTCCTACAATGAGCAGTTCTTC. Translation gives CARQEGRSTGGSYNEQFF. The chain combines TRBV19 with TRBJ2-1; 8 nucleotides line up with TRBD1. CDR3 length: 18 residues. CDR1 is LNHDA and CDR2 is SQIVND in the germline V gene (reference sequence). With 9 bases clipped from V and 0 bases from J, the junction kept 16 bases outside the gene matches.

The sample holds a few counts of this clonotype. CDR3 region: CASSLVARADGYNEQFF. The CDR3 coding sequence is TGTGCCAGCAGCTTAGTCGCCAGGGCGGACGGGTACAATGAGCAGTTCTTC. The chain joins TRBV7-6 to TRBJ2-1; the D gene is possibly TRBD1 (5 bases). Germline assignment: CDR1 SGHVS and CDR2 FNYEAQ. V lost 1 base, J lost 4 bases, and 17 bases lay in between. This CDR3 is 17 amino acids long.

This chain joins TRBV5-1 and TRBJ2-7, with D unclear. The CDR3 has 14 amino acids. Looked up from germline, CDR1 is SGHRS and CDR2 is YFSETQ. V lost 4 bases, J lost 2 bases, and 13 bases lay in between. The CDR3 loop is CASSADGPPYEQYF. In DNA, the CDR3 is TGCGCCAGCAGCGCGGACGGCCCGCCCTACGAGCAGTACTTC.